This TCR beta chain was identified in a study of cytomegalovirus exposure and HLA in healthy donors. The germline V gene encodes CDR1 SQVTM and CDR2 ANQGSEA. The CDR3 is made up of 14 amino acids. J was trimmed by 9 bases and V by 0 bases; bases with no gene match: 9. Method: immunoSEQ multiplex PCR; TCRdb's copy keeps in-frame clones and lacks some. The data hold 200,000 or so clones, with about 79% observed a single time. Overall study results and limits: With high specificity and sensitivity, the classifier reportedly diagnosed cytomegalovirus status.

This clone was found once. The antigen is undetermined. This TCR was sampled from a woman in her twenties or thirties in good health and CMV-seropositive. The chain couples TRBV29-1 to TRBJ2-7; 9 bases line up with TRBD2. The material sequenced was PBMCs. The CDR3 nucleotides read TGCAGCGTTGAAGATCGCGGGAGGGCCACGGGGCAGTACTTC. Translated: CSVEDRGRATGQYF.